The clone carrying this T cell receptor (beta chain) was counted between two and nine times. This record belongs to a study of human T cells and chemical hapten exposure. For the study at large: Patch testing was performed with 0.01% DPC on the upper back, with reading at 6 days.

Germline V gene data show CDR1 as MNHEY and CDR2 as SMNVEV (reference sequence). The CDR3 spans 16 residues. V trimming: 5 bases; J trimming: 8 bases; junction bases outside the gene matches: 11. TCRdb analysed the RACE reads with MiXCR anew, one entry per CDR3 protein. The data show about 260,000 distinct CDR3 sequences, with approximately 8.6% seen just once and roughly 2.5% held by the top ten. Documented time point: pre-sensitization, week 0. The sample's treatment: therapeutic diphenylcyclopropenone sensitization with weekly scalp DPC. This TCR was recovered from a woman aged 40-49 years with alopecia areata. Some clones in this sample may be carry-over from other donors' samples. The chain has TRBV27 and TRBJ1-6; TRBD1 matches 8 bases. The input for sequencing was whole blood, taken in connection with sensitization to the hapten diphenylcyclopropenone (DPC). The chain's CDR3 is CASSQGQGAGYSPLHF. DNA of the CDR3: TGTGCCAGCAGTCAAGGGCAGGGGGCTGGGTATTCACCCCTCCACTTT.